A single sample gave rise to the 13 T cell receptor beta chains below, sequenced in a study of CD8+ T cells in alopecia areata. Specified treatment: oral pan-JAK inhibitor, 5-10 mg twice daily. Extracted from the samples, RNA was reverse transcribed into cDNA to serve as the sequencing template. Measured with immunoSEQ multiplex PCR; TCRdb has only the in-frame clones, and not every one. The data contain roughly 200,000 clones, less than 70% of them seen just once; the ten biggest clones take up roughly a tenth. The source material was CD8+ T cells sorted from blood, sampled at week 24, from a patient treated with tofacitinib. The source of these receptors is a human donor with alopecia areata.

The gene calls are TRBV30 and TRBJ2-2; 10 bases match TRBD2. V gave up 3 bases and J gave up 3 bases; unmatched junction bases: 4. The CDR3 is 15 residues long. Germline CDR1 GTSNPN, CDR2 SVGIG (reference sequence). This CDR3 reads CAWRTSGRYTGELFF. The CDR3 DNA is TGTGCCTGGAGGACTAGCGGGCGATACACCGGGGAGCTGTTTTTT.

V is TRBV28 and J is TRBJ1-2; 8 nucleotides match TRBD1. The CDR3 spans 13 residues. Germline loops: CDR1 MDHEN, CDR2 SYDVKM. J lost 4 bases, V lost 10 bases, and 8 bases had no gene match. The CDR3 coding sequence is TGTGCCACCAATGCAGGGGGCGCCTATGGCTACACCTTC. This codes for CATNAGGAYGYTF.

This clone was counted between two and nine times. This rearrangement joins TRBV29-1 to TRBJ1-2; 8 bases match TRBD1. The germline gives CDR1 SQVTM, CDR2 ANQGSEA. Trimming took 6 bases from V and 7 from J; bases not matched to a gene: 4. The CDR3 has 11 residues. CDR3: CSVTDRGGYTF. The CDR3 region has the DNA TGCAGCGTCACCGACAGGGGTGGCTACACCTTC.

The chain joins TRBV9 to TRBJ1-1; the match to TRBD1 covers 8 bases. With V trimmed by 4 bases and J by 4 bases, 9 bases remained unmatched. Germline assignment: CDR1 SGDLS and CDR2 YYNGEE. This CDR3 is 15 amino acids long. Written as DNA, the CDR3 is TGTGCCAGCAGCCTTGGACAGGGCTTTGGCACTGAAGCTTTCTTT. Protein product: CASSLGQGFGTEAFF.

The chain couples TRBV29-1 to TRBJ2-1, with TRBD1 matching 8 bases. Trimming took 8 bases from V and 8 from J; bases not matched to a gene: 14. Germline loops: CDR1 SQVTM, CDR2 ANQGSEA. CDR3 length: 14 residues. The CDR3 sequence: CSLRTGRMMDEQFF. In nucleotides, the CDR3 is TGCAGCCTCCGGACAGGGAGGATGATGGATGAGCAGTTCTTC.

This chain connects TRBV7-9 to TRBJ1-5; perhaps TRBD1 as D (6 bases). Trimming cost V 1 base and J 6 bases, with 16 bases left between them. Germline assignment: CDR1 SEHNR and CDR2 FQNEAQ (reference sequence). The CDR3 covers 16 residues. The chain's CDR3 is CASSLVPGDSAQPQHF. The CDR3 region has the DNA TGTGCCAGCAGCTTAGTTCCAGGGGACTCCGCTCAGCCCCAGCATTTT.

This clone turned up a few times. The rearrangement joins TRBV6-1 to TRBJ2-3; 13 bases map to TRBD2. Germline V CDR1 and CDR2: MNHNS, SASEGT. V was clipped by 0 bases and J by 0 bases; unmatched bases: 3. The CDR3 has 18 residues. The CDR3 nucleotides read TGTGCCAGCAGTGAAGCACTAGCGGGGGGGCCTAGCACAGATACGCAGTATTTT. It translates to CASSEALAGGPSTDTQYF.

The rearrangement uses TRBV5-1 and TRBJ2-1; TRBD1 agrees at 7 bases. Per germline, CDR1 SGHRS and CDR2 YFSETQ. V lost 3 bases to trimming and J lost 0 bases; unmatched junction nucleotides: 3. This CDR3 spans 15 amino acids. CDR3 protein: CASSSDRHSYNEQFF. In nucleotides, the CDR3 is TGCGCCAGCAGCTCGGACAGGCACTCCTACAATGAGCAGTTCTTC.

The J gene is TRBJ2-1, the V gene TRBV10-3, with TRBD1 matching over 11 bases. CDR1 and CDR2 (germline): ENHRY, SYGVKD. CDR3 length: 15 amino acids. V trimming: 2 bases; J trimming: 7 bases; junction bases outside the gene matches: 4. The DNA of the CDR3 is TGTGCCATCAGTGAGGTGGGACAGGGGGTGAATGAGCAGTTCTTC. Amino acids: CAISEVGQGVNEQFF.

This clone showed up just a few times. V and J are TRBV6-5 and TRBJ1-4; TRBD1 might be the D (5 bases). Per the germline V gene, CDR1 is MNHEY and CDR2 is SVGAGI. The V and J ends lost 5 bases and 12 bases respectively, with 16 bases between them. The CDR3 length is 13 residues. CDR3 sequence: CASSPRTGVELFF. DNA of the CDR3: TGTGCCAGCAGTCCTCGGACGGGGGTTGAACTGTTTTTT.

There are a few counts of this clone. The chain joins TRBV29-1 to TRBJ2-2, with TRBD1 matching over 7 bases. The CDR3 has 14 amino acids. V lost 4 bases and J lost 5; bases outside the gene matches: 7. Germline V gives CDR1 SQVTM, CDR2 ANQGSEA. The CDR3 sequence is CSVGVRGNTGELFF. The DNA of the CDR3 is TGCAGCGTTGGAGTCAGGGGGAATACCGGGGAGCTGTTTTTT.

This clone was detected only a few times. V and J are TRBV11-2 and TRBJ1-6; D uncertain. The length of the CDR3 is 13 residues. V was trimmed by 5 bases and J by 7 bases, leaving 9 bases between them. Germline CDR1 is SGHAT and CDR2 is FQNNGV. The CDR3 DNA follows: TGTGCCAGCAGCCAGAGTATAAATTCACCCCTCCACTTT. It translates to CASSQSINSPLHF.

This clone has only a few counts. The V gene is TRBV29-1, the J gene TRBJ2-7; TRBD1 might be the D (6 bases). The CDR3 consists of 12 residues. Germline V gives CDR1 SQVTM, CDR2 ANQGSEA. V shed 5 bases and J shed 3 bases, with 11 bases lying between them. The CDR3 loop is CSVLGTNYEQYF. As DNA, the CDR3 is TGCAGCGTTCTCGGGACAAACTACGAGCAGTACTTC.